The 4 T cell receptor beta chains listed next were all sequenced from one sample in a study of Graves' ophthalmopathy and Graves' hyperthyroidism. CDR3 regions of TCR beta were amplified from RNA transcripts. The authors performed first-round RT-PCR with HTBI primers and then a second-round multiplex PCR. Each CDR3 protein gets one entry after TCRdb re-called the multiplex PCR reads with MiXCR. The sample shows approximately 1.2 million distinct CDR3 sequences, 36% of them seen only once. The sample taken for sequencing was peripheral blood or thyroid tissue (not recorded which). The receptors come from an adult man with Graves' hyperthyroidism.

This clonotype was detected many times. The rearrangement uses TRBV19 and TRBJ1-2, with a weak D call TRBD1 (5 bases). With 0 bases removed from V and 4 bases from J, the gap between germline ends came to 12 bases. This CDR3 spans 15 amino acids. Germline V gene sequence: CDR1 LNHDA, CDR2 SQIVND (reference sequence). CDR3 region: CASSIELRTPYGYTF. The DNA for the CDR3 is TGTGCCAGTAGTATAGAGCTCAGGACACCCTATGGCTACACCTTC. The full variable domain, in which reference TRBV19 and TRBJ1-2 provide the parts outside the CDR3, is DGGITQSPKYLFRKEGQNVTLSCEQNLNHDAMYWYRQDPGQGLRLIYYSQIVNDFQKGDIAEGYSVSREKKESFPLTVTSAQKNPTAFYLCASSIELRTPYGYTFGSGTRLTVV.

The table lists this clonotype with a few counts. V and J are TRBV6-5 and TRBJ1-1; 9 bases match TRBD1. J lost 1 base, V lost 6 bases, and 9 bases had no gene match. The CDR3 loop spans 16 amino acids. CDR1 and CDR2 from the germline V gene are MNHEY and SVGAGI. The CDR3 sequence: CASRSYTGGWNTEAFF. CDR3 sequence (DNA): TGTGCCAGCAGATCTTACACAGGGGGCTGGAACACTGAAGCTTTCTTT.

The chain has TRBV30 and TRBJ2-5, with D uncertain. Germline V gene data show CDR1 as GTSNPN and CDR2 as SVGIG (reference sequence). This CDR3 has 14 residues. The V gene lost 1 base and the J gene lost 5 bases, with 14 bases spanning the gap. The CDR3 DNA follows: TGTGCCTGGAGTGCCATCAATAGATTCGAGACCCAGTACTTC. Encoded protein: CAWSAINRFETQYF.

This clonotype was found once. The chain has TRBV12-3 or TRBV12-4 and TRBJ2-5, with TRBD1 as a possible D gene (5 bases). The CDR3 is made up of 14 amino acids. V lost 7 bases, J lost 2 bases, and 14 bases lay in between. The CDR3 DNA reads as TGTGCCAGCAAATTTCTACAGGAACAAGAGACCCAGTACTTC. Its protein is CASKFLQEQETQYF.